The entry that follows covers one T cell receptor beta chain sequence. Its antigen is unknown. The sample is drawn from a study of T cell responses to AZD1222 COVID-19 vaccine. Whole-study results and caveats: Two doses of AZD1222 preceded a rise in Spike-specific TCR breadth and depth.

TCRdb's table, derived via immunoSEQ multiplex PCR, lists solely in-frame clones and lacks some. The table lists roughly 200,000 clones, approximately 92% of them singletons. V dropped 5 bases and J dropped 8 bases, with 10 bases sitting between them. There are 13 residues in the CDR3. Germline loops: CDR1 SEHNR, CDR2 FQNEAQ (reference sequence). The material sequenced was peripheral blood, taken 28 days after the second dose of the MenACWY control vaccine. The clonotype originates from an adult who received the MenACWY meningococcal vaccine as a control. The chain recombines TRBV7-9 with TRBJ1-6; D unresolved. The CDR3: CASSPKADSPLHF. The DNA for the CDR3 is TGTGCCAGCAGCCCCAAGGCGGATTCACCCCTCCACTTT. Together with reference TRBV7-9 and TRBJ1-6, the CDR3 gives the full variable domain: DTGVSQNPRHKITKRGQNVTFRCDPISEHNRLYWYRQTLGQGPEFLTYFQNEAQLEKSRLLSDRFSAERPKGSFSTLEIQRTEQGDSAMYLCASSPKADSPLHFGNGTRLTVT.